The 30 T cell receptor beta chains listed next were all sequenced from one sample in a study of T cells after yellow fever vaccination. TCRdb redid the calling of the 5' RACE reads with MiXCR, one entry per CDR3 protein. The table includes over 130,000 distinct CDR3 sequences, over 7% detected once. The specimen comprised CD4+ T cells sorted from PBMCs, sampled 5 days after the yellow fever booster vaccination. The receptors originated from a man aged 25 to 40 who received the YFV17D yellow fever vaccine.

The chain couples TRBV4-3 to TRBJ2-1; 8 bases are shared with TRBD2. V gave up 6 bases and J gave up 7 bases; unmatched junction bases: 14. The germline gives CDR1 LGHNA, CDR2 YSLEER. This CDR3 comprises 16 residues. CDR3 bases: TGCGCCAGCAGTCCCCAGCCGGGACTAGAGTCGAATGAGCAGTTCTTC. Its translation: CASSPQPGLESNEQFF.

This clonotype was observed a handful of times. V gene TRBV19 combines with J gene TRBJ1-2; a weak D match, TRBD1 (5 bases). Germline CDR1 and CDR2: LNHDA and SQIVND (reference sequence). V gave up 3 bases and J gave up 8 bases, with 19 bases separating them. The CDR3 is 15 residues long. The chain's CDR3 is CASSMLSKGRPGYTF. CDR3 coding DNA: TGTGCCAGTAGTATGCTTTCTAAGGGACGGCCAGGCTACACCTTC.

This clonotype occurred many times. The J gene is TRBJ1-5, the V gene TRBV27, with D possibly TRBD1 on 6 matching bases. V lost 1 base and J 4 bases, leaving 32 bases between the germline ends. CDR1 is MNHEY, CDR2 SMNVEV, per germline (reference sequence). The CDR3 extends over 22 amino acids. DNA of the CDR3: TGTGCCAGCAGTTTATTAGCGGGGACAAGATCACCCATACTACCTCGGAATCAGCCCCAGCATTTT. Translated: CASSLLAGTRSPILPRNQPQHF.

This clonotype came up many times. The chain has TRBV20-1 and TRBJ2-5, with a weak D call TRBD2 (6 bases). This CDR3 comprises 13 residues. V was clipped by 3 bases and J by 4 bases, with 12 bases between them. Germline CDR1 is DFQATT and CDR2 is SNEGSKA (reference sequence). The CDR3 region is CSASVGLLETQYF. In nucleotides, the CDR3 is TGCAGTGCTAGTGTGGGACTGCTAGAGACCCAGTACTTC.

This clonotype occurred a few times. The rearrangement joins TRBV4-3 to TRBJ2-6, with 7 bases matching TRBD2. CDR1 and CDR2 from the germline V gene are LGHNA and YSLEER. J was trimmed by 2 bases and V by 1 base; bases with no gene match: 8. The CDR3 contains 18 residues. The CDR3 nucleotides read TGCGCCAGCAGCCAAGCTCACGAGCGGGGAACTGGGGCCAACGTCCTGACTTTC. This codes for CASSQAHERGTGANVLTF.

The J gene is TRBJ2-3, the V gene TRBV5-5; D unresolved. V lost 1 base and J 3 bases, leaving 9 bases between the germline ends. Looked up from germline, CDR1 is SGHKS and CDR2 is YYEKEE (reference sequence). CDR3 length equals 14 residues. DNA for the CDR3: TGTGCCAGCAGCTTGTTTTTGGGGACAGATACGCAGTATTTT. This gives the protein CASSLFLGTDTQYF.

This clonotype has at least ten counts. The CDR3 sequence is CASSLGSGLAKNIQYF. DNA for the CDR3: TGTGCCAGCAGCCTAGGGTCGGGGTTAGCCAAAAACATTCAGTACTTC. This chain links TRBV12-3 or TRBV12-4 with TRBJ2-4; maybe TRBD2 (5 bases). V was cut by 6 bases and J by 0 bases, with 15 bases left in between. The CDR3 loop spans 16 amino acids.

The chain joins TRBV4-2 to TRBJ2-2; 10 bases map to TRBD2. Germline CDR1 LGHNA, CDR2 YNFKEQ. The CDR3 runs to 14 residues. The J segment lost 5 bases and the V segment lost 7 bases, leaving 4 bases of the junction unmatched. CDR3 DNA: TGTGCCAGCACGAGACTAGCGGGTACCGGGGAGCTGTTTTTT. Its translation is CASTRLAGTGELFF.

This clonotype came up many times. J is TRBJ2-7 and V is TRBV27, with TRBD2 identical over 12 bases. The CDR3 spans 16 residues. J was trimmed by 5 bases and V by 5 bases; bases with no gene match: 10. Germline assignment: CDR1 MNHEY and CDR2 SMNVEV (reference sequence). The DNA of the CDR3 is TGTGCCAGCAGTACCCGACTAGCGGGAGTGGTGAACGAGCAGTACTTC. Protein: CASSTRLAGVVNEQYF.

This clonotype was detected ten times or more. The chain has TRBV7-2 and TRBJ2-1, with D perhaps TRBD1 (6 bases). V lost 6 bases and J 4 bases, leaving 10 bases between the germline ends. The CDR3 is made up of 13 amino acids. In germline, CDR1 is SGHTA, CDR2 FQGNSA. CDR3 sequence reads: CASRSDRYNEQFF. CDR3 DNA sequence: TGTGCCAGCAGATCTGACAGGTACAATGAGCAGTTCTTC. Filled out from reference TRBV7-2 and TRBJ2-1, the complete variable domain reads GAGVSQSPSNKVTEKGKDVELRCDPISGHTALYWYRQSLGQGLEFLIYFQGNSAPDKSGLPSDRFSAERTGGSVSTLTIQRTQQEDSAVYLCASRSDRYNEQFFGPGTRLTVL.

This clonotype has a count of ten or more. The CDR3 sequence: CASRAQGLNEKLFF. CDR3 in DNA: TGTGCCAGCAGAGCGCAGGGTCTCAATGAAAAACTGTTTTTT. The V gene is TRBV2, the J gene TRBJ1-4, with TRBD1 as a possible D gene (5 bases). CDR1 is SNHLY, CDR2 FYNNEI, per germline. The length of the CDR3 is 14 residues. V dropped 6 bases and J dropped 5 bases, with 13 bases sitting between them.

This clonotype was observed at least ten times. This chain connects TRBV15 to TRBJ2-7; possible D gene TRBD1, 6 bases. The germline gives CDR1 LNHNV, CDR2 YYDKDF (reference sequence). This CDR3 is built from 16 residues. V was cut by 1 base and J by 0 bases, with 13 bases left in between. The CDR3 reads CATSRGDRISSYEQYF. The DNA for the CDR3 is TGTGCCACCAGCAGAGGAGACAGGATCAGCTCCTACGAGCAGTACTTC.

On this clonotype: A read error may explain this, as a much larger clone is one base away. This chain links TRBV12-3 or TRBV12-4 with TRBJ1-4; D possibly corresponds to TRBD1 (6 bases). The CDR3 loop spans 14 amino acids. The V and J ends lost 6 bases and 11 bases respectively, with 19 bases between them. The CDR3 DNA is TGTGCCAGCAGGGCGGCAAGGGGGTCTGACAAACTGTTTTTT. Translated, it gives CASRAARGSDKLFF.

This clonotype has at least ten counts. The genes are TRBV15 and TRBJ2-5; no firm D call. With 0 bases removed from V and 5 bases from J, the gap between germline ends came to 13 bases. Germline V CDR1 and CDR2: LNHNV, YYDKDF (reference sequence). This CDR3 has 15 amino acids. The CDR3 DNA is TGTGCCACCAGCAGAGATCACCATAGCTTGGAGACCCAGTACTTC. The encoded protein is CATSRDHHSLETQYF. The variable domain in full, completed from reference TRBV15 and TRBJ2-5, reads DAMVIQNPRYQVTQFGKPVTLSCSQTLNHNVMYWYQQKSSQAPKLLFHYYDKDFNNEADTPDNFQSRRPNTSFCFLDIRSPGLGDTAMYLCATSRDHHSLETQYFGPGTRLLVL.

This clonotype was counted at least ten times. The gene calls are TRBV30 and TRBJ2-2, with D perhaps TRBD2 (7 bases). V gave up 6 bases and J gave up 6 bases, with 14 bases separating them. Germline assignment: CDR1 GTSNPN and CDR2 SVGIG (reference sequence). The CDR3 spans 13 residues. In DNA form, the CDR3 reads TGTGCCTGCAATACAGGGAGGGCCGGGGAGCTGTTTTTT. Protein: CACNTGRAGELFF.

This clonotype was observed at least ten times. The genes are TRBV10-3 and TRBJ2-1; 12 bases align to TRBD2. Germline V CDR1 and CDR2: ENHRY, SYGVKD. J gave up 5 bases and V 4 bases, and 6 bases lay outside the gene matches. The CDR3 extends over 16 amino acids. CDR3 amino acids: CAISGGRTSGNNEQFF. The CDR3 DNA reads TGTGCCATCAGTGGGGGCAGGACTAGCGGGAACAATGAGCAGTTCTTC.

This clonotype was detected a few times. Here the CDR3 reads CASSTGTSGTQYF. The CDR3 DNA reads TGTGCCAGCAGCACCGGGACTAGCGGGACCCAGTACTTC. The rearrangement uses TRBV5-4 and TRBJ2-5; 11 bases are shared with TRBD2. The CDR3 runs to 13 residues. Germline assignment: CDR1 SGHNT and CDR2 YYREEE (reference sequence). The ends lost 4 bases at V and 7 bases at J; junction bases unmatched: 3.

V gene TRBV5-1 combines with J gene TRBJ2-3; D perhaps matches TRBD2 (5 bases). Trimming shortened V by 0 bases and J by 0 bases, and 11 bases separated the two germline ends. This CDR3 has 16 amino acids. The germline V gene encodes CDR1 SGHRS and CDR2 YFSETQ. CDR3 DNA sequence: TGCGCCAGCAGCTTGGTTTTGAGCGGAAGCACAGATACGCAGTATTTT. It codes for CASSLVLSGSTDTQYF.

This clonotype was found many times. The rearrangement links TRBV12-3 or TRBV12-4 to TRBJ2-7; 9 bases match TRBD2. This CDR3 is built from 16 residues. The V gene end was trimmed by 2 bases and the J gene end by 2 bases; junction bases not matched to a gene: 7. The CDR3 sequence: CASSLTTSGYPYEQYF. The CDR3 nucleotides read TGTGCCAGCAGTTTAACGACTAGCGGCTACCCCTACGAGCAGTACTTC.

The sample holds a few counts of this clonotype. The chain's CDR3 is CASSYPRGAQSEQFF. The CDR3 DNA sequence: TGTGCCAGCAGTTACCCCAGGGGCGCACAGAGTGAGCAGTTCTTC. The chain combines TRBV6-5 with TRBJ2-1, with D possibly being TRBD1 (6 bases). The CDR3 loop spans 15 amino acids. The germline V gene encodes CDR1 MNHEY and CDR2 SVGAGI. The V end was cut by 2 bases, the J end by 9 bases, with 17 bases between.

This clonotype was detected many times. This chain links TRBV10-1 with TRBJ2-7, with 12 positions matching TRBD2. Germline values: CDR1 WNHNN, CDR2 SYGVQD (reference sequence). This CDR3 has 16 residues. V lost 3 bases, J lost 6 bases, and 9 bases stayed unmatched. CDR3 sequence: CASSDPLTSGRGEQYF. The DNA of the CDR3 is TGCGCCAGCAGTGACCCCCTGACTAGCGGGAGAGGCGAGCAGTACTTC.

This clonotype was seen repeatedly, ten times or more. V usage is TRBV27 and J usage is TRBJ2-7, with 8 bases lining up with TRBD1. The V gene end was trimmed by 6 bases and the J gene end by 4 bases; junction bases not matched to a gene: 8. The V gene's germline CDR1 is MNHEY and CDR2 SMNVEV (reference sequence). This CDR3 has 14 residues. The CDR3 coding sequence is TGTGCCAGCAGGAAGACAGGGGCCCCTTACGAGCAGTACTTC. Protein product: CASRKTGAPYEQYF.

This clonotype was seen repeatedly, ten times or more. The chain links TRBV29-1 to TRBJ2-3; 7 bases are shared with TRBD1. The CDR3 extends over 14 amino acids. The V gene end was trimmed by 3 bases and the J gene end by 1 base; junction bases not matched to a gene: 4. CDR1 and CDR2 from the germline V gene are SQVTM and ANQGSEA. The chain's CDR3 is CSVETQGGTDTQYF. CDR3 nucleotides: TGCAGCGTTGAGACTCAGGGGGGCACAGATACGCAGTATTTT.

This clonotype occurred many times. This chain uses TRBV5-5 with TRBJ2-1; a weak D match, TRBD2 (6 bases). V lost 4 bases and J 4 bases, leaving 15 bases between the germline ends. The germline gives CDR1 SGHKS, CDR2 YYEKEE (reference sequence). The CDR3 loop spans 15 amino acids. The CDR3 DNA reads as TGTGCCAGCAGCGAGTGGGGGAGGTGGTACAATGAGCAGTTCTTC. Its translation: CASSEWGRWYNEQFF.

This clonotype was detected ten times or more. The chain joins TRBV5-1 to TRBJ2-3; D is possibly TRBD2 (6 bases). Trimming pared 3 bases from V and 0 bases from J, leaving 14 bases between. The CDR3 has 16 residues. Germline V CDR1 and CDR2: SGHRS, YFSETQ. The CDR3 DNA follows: TGCGCCAGCAGCTCTTCCTTTGGGACTAGCACAGATACGCAGTATTTT. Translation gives CASSSSFGTSTDTQYF.

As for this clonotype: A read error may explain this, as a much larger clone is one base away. The CDR3 is CASSSGPMVSSSPLHF. As DNA, the CDR3 is TGCGCCAGCAGCTCCGGGCCGATGGTATCAAGTTCACCCCTCCACTTT. This chain links TRBV5-1 with TRBJ1-6; D call uncertain. The germline V and J ends were trimmed by 3 bases and 9 bases, with 19 bases remaining between them. There are 16 residues in the CDR3. Germline CDR1 is SGHRS and CDR2 is YFSETQ.

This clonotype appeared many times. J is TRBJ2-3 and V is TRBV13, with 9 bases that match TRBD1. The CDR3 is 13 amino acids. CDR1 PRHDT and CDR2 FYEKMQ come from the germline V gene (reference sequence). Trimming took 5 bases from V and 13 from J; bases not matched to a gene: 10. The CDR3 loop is CASSLTGTGQEYF. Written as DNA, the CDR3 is TGTGCCAGCAGCCTGACCGGGACAGGGCAGGAGTATTTT.

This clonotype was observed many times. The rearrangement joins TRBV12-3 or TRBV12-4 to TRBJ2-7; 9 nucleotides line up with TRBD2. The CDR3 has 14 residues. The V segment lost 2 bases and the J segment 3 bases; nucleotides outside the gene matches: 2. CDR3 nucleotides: TGTGCCAGCAGTTTACGACTAGCGGACTACGAGCAGTACTTC. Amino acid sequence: CASSLRLADYEQYF.

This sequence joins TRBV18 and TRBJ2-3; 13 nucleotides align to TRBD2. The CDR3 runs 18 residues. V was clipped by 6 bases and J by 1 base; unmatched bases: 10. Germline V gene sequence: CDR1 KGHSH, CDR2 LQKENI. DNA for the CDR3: TGTGCCAGCTCCCAAGGACTAGCGGGAGTGGCGGGCACAGATACGCAGTATTTT. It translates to CASSQGLAGVAGTDTQYF.

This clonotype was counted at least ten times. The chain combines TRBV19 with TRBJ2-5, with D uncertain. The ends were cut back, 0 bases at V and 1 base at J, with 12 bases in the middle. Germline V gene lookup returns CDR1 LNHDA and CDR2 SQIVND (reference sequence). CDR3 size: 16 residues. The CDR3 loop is CASSIEGGQLQETQYF. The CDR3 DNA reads TGTGCCAGTAGTATAGAGGGTGGGCAGCTCCAAGAGACCCAGTACTTC.